This T cell receptor beta chain appears in the sequencing data of a study of blood T cell repertoires in COVID-19. Study-level information: The samples span acute and convalescent COVID-19 from the United States, Italy and Spain.

Participant reports of clinical history set cohort assignment. The assay was immunoSEQ multiplex PCR, and TCRdb's table has in-frame clones only and misses some. This repertoire shows approximately 150,000 clones, 80% found once; its top ten account for approximately 6%. Trimming removed 2 bases at V and 8 bases at J, with 6 bases between. The CDR3 covers 11 residues. Germline lookup yields CDR1 MNHNS and CDR2 SASEGT. The sequence came from a man between 35 and 55 years old who had recovered from COVID-19. The V gene is TRBV6-1, the J gene TRBJ1-2, with unresolved D. Specimen: PBMCs or T cells enriched from blood (not recorded which). For the CDR3, the DNA is TGTGCCAGCAGTGAAACGCGGGGCTACACCTTC. Translating it yields CASSETRGYTF.